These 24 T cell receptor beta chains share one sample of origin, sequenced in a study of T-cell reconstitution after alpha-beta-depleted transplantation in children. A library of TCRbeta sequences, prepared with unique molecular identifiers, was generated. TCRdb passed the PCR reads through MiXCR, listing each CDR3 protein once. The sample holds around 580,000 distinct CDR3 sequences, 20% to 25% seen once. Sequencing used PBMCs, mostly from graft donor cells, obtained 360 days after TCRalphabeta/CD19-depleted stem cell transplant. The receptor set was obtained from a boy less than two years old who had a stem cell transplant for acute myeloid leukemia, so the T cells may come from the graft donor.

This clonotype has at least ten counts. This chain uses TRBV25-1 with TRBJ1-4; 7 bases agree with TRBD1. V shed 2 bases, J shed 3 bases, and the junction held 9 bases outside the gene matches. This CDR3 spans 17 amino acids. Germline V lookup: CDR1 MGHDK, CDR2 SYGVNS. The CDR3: CASSEPRTGSPNEKLFF. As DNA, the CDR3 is TGTGCCAGCAGTGAACCCCGGACAGGAAGCCCTAATGAAAAACTGTTTTTT.

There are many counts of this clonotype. CDR3 loop: CASSFGTGSYEQYV. The CDR3 DNA sequence: TGTGCCAGCAGCTTCGGGACGGGCTCCTACGAGCAGTACGTC. The rearrangement joins TRBV11-2 to TRBJ2-7; D may correspond to TRBD1 or TRBD2 (5 bases each). V lost 3 bases and J lost 0, with 9 bases in between. Germline V CDR1 and CDR2: SGHAT, FQNNGV. The CDR3 covers 14 residues.

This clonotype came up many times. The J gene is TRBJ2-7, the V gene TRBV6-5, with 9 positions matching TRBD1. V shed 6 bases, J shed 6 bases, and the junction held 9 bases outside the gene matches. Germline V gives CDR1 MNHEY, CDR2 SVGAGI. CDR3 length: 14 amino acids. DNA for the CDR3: TGTGCCAGCAGACCCGACAGGGGGAATGGCGAGCAGTACTTC. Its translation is CASRPDRGNGEQYF.

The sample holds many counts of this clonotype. The CDR3 loop reads CAIPGGRDEKLFF. Written as DNA, the CDR3 is TGTGCCATCCCGGGGGGGCGGGATGAAAAACTGTTTTTT. The chain recombines TRBV28 with TRBJ1-4; maybe TRBD1 (6 bases). The V and J ends lost 10 bases and 6 bases respectively, with 15 bases between them. CDR3 size: 13 residues. Germline CDR1 reads MDHEN; CDR2 reads SYDVKM. The variable domain in full, completed from reference TRBV28 and TRBJ1-4, reads DVKVTQSSRYLVKRTGEKVFLECVQDMDHENMFWYRQDPGLGLRLIYFSYDVKMKEKGDIPEGYSVSREKKERFSLILESASTNQTSMYLCAIPGGRDEKLFFGSGTQLSVL.

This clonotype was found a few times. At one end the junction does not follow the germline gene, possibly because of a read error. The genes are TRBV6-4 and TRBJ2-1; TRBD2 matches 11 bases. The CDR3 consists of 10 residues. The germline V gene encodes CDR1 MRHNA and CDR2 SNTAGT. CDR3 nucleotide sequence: TGTGCCAGCATGGGACTAGCGGAACTCTTC. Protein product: CASMGLAELF.

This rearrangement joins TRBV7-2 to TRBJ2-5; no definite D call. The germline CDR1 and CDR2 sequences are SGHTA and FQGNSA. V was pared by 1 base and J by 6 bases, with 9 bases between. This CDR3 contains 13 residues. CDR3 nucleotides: TGTGCCAGCAGCTTAGGGGTAATACAGACCCAGTACTTC. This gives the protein CASSLGVIQTQYF.

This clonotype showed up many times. CDR3 sequence reads: CSASLGLAGAGGTDTQYF. Written as DNA, the CDR3 is TGCAGTGCTAGCCTCGGACTAGCGGGGGCCGGTGGCACAGATACGCAGTATTTT. V and J are TRBV20-1 and TRBJ2-3, with 13 nucleotides matching TRBD2. The CDR3 length is 18 residues. Germline assignment: CDR1 DFQATT and CDR2 SNEGSKA (reference sequence). V gave up 3 bases and J gave up 1 base; unmatched junction bases: 10.

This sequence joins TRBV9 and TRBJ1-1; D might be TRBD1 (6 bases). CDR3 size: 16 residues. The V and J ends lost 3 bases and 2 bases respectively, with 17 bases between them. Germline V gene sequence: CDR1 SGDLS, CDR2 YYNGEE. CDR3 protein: CASSGGSQGANTEAFF. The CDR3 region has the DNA TGTGCCAGCAGCGGAGGGTCACAGGGAGCAAACACTGAAGCTTTCTTT.

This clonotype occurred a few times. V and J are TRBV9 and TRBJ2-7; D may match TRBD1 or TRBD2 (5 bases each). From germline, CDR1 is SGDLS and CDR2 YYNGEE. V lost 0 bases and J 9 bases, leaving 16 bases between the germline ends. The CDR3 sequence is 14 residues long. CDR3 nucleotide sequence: TGTGCCAGCAGCGTAGCCGGGACCCTCGACGGGCAGTACTTC. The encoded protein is CASSVAGTLDGQYF.

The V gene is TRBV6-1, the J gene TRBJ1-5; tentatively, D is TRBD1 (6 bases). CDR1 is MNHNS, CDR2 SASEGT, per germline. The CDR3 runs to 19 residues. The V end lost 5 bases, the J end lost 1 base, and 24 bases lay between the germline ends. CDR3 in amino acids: CASSPGSRGALWSNQPQHF. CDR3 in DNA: TGTGCCAGCAGTCCCGGTAGCAGGGGTGCTTTATGGAGCAATCAGCCCCAGCATTTT.

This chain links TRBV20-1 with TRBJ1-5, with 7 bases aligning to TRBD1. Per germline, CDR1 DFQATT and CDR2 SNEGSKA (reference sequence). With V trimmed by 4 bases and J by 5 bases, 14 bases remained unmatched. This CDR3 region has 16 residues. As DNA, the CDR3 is TGCAGTGCTAATGGAATTGGAGACAGGGAGGATCAGCCCCAGCATTTT. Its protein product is CSANGIGDREDQPQHF.

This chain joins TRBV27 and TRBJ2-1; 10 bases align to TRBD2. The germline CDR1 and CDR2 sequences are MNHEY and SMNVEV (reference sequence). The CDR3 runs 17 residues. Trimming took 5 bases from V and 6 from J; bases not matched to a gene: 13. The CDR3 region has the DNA TGTGCCAGCAGTACCCCCTCACTAGCGGGGCATCGCAATGAGCAGTTCTTC. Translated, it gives CASSTPSLAGHRNEQFF.

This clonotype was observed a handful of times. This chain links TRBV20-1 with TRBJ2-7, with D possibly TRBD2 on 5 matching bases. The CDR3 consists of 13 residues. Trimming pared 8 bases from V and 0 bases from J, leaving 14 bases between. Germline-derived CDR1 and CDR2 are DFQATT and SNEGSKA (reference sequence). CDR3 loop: CSPRQRSSYEQYV. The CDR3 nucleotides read TGCAGTCCCCGCCAGCGGAGCTCCTACGAGCAGTACGTC.

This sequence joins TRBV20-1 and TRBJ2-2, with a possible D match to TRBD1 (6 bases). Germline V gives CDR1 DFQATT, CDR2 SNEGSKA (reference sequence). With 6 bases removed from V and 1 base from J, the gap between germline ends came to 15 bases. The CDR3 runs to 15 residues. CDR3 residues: CSATTGKQNTGELFF. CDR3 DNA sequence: TGCAGTGCCACGACAGGAAAGCAGAACACCGGGGAGCTGTTTTTT.

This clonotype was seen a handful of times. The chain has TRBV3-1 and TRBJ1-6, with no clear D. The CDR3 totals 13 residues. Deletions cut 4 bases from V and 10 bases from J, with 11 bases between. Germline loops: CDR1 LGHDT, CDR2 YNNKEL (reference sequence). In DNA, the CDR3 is TGTGCCAGCAGCCTCGAACTTGGCTCACCCCTCCACTTT. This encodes CASSLELGSPLHF.

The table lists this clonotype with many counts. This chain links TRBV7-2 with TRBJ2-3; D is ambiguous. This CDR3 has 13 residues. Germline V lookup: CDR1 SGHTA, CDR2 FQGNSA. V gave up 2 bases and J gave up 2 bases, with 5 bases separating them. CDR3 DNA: TGTGCCAGCAGCTTACAGGCCACAGATACGCAGTATTTT. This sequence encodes CASSLQATDTQYF.

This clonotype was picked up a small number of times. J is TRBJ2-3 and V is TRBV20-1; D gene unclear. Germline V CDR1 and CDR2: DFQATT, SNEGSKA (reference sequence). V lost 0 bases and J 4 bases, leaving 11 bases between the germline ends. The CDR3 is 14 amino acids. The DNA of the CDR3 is TGCAGTGCTAGAGATCAGAGACTCCCAGATACGCAGTATTTT. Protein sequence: CSARDQRLPDTQYF.

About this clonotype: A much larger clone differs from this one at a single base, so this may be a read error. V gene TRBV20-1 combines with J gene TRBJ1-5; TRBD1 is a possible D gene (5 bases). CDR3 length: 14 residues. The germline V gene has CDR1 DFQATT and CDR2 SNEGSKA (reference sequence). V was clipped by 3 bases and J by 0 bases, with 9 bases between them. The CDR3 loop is CSARWGDSNQPQHF. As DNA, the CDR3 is TGCAGTGCTAGGTGGGGGGATAGCAATCAGCCCCAGCATTTT.

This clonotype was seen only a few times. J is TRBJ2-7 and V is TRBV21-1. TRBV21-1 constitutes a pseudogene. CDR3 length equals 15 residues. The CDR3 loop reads CASCGFTGSSYEQYV. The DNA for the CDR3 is TGTGCCAGCTGTGGGTTTACAGGGAGCTCCTACGAGCAGTACGTC.

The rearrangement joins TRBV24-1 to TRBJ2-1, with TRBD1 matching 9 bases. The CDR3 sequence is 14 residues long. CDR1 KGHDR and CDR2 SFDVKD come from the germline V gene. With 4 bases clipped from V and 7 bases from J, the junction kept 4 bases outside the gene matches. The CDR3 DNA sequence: TGTGCCACCAGTGAATCGGGACAGGGAAATGAGCAGTTCTTC. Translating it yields CATSESGQGNEQFF.

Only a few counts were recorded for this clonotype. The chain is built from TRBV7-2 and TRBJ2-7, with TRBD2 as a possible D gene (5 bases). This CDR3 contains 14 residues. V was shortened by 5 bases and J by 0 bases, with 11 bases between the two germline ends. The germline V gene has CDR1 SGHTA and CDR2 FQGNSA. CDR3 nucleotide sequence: TGTGCCAGCAGCCGTAGCGCTAGCTCCTACGAGCAGTACTTC. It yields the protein CASSRSASSYEQYF.

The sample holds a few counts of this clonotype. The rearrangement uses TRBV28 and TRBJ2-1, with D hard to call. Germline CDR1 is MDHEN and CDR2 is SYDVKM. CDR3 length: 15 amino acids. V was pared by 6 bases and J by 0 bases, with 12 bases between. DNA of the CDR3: TGTGCCAGCAGCGTAGATGGAAGCTCCTACAATGAGCAGTTCTTC. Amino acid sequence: CASSVDGSSYNEQFF.

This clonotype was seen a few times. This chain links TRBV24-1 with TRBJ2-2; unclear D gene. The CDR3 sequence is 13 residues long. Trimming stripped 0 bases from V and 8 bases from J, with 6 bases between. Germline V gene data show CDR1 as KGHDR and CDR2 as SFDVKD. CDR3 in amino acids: CATSDLRYGELFF. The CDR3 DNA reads TGTGCCACCAGTGATTTGCGGTATGGGGAGCTGTTTTTT.

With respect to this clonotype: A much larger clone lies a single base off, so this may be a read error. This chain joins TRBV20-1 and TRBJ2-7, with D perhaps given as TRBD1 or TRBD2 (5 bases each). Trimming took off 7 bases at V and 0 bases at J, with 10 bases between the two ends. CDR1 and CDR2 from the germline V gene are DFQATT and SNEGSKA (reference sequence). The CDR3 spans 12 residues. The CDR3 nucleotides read TGCAGTGATACGGGGCACTCCTACGAGCAGTACGTC. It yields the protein CSDTGHSYEQYV.